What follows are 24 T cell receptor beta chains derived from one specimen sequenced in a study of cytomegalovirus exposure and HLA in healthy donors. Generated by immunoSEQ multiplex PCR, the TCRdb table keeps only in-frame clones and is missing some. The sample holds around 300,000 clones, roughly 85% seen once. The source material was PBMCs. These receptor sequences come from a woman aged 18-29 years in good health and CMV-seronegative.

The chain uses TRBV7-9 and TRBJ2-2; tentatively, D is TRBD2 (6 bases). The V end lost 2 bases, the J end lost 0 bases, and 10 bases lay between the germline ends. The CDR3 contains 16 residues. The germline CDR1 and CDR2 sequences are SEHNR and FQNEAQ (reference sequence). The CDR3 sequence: CASSLLGGANTGELFF. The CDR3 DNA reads TGTGCCAGCAGCTTACTTGGCGGGGCGAACACCGGGGAGCTGTTTTTT.

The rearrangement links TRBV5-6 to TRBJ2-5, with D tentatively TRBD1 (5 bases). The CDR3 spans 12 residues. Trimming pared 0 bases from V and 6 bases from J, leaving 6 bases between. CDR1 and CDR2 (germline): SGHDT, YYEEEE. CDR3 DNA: TGTGCCAGCAGCTTGGAGGGGAAGACCCAGTACTTC. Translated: CASSLEGKTQYF.

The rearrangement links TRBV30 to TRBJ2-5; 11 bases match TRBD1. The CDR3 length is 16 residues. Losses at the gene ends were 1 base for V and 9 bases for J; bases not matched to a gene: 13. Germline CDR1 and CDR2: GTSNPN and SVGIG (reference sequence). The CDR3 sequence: CAWSDPGQGVPGAQYF. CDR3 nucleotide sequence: TGTGCCTGGAGTGACCCGGGACAGGGGGTCCCCGGGGCCCAGTACTTC.

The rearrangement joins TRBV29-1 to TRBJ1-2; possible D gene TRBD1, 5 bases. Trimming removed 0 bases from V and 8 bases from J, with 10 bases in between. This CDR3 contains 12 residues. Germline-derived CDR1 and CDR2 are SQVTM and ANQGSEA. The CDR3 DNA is TGCAGCGTTGAAGATTCAGGGTGGGGCTACACCTTC. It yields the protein CSVEDSGWGYTF. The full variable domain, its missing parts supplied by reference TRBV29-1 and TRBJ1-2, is SAVISQKPSRDICQRGTSLTIQCQVDSQVTMMFWYRQQPGQSLTLIATANQGSEATYESGFVIDKFPISRPNLTFSTLTVSNMSPEDSSIYLCSVEDSGWGYTFGSGTRLTVV.

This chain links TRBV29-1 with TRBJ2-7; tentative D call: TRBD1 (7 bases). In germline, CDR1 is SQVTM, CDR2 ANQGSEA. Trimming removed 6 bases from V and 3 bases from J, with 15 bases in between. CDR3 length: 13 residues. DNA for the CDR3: TGCAGCGTGCGGGACAGCCGCGACTACGAGCAGTACTTC. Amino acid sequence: CSVRDSRDYEQYF.

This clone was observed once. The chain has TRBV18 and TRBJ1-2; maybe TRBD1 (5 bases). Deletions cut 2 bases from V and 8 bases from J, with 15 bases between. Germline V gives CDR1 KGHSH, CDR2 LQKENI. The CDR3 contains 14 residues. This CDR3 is CASSPSQGNGGYTF. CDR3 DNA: TGTGCCAGCTCACCATCCCAGGGAAATGGCGGCTACACCTTC.

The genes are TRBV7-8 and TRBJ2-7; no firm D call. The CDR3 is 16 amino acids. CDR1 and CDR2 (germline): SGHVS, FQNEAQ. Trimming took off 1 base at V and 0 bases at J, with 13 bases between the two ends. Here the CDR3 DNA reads TGTGCCAGCAGCTTAGTTGCCGGTAGGAGCTCCTACGAGCAGTACTTC. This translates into CASSLVAGRSSYEQYF.

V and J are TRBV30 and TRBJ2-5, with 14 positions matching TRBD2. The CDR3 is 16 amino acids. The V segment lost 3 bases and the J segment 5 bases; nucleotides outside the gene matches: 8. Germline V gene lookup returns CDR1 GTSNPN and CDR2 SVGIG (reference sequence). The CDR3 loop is CAWSLTSGGARETQYF. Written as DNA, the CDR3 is TGTGCCTGGAGCCTGACTAGCGGGGGGGCCAGGGAGACCCAGTACTTC.

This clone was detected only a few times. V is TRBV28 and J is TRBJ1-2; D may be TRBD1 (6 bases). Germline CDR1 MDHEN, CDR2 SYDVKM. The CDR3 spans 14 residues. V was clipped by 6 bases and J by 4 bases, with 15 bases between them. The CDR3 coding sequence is TGTGCCAGCAGGGACAGCAGCCTGACCTATGGCTACACCTTC. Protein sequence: CASRDSSLTYGYTF.

CDR3 sequence (DNA): TGTGCCAGCAGCCCAACCGGGACAGGGGGTTCCGGCTACACCTTC. Protein product: CASSPTGTGGSGYTF. The chain employs TRBV7-2 and TRBJ1-2, with 11 bases fitting TRBD1. The CDR3 totals 15 residues. Germline CDR1 reads SGHTA; CDR2 reads FQGNSA. The V segment lost 5 bases and the J segment 8 bases; nucleotides outside the gene matches: 10.

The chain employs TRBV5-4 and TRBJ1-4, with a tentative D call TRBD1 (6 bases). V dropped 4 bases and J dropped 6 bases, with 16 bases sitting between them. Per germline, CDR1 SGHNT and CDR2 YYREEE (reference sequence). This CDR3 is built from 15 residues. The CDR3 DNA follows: TGTGCCAGCAGCCCAGGTGGACAGAGCTATGAAAAACTGTTTTTT. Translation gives CASSPGGQSYEKLFF.

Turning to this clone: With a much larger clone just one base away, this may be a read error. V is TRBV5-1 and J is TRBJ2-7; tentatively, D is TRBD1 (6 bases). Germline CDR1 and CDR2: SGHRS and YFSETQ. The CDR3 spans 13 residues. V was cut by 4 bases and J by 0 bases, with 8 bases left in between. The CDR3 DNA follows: TGCGCCAGCAGCACAGGGAGCTCCTACGAGCAGTACTTC. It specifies CASSTGSSYEQYF.

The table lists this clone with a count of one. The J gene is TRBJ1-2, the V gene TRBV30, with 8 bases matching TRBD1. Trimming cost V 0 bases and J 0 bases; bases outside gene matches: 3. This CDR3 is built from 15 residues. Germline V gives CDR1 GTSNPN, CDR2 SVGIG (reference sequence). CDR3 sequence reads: CAWSVLQGANYGYTF. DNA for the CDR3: TGTGCCTGGAGTGTACTACAGGGGGCTAACTATGGCTACACCTTC.

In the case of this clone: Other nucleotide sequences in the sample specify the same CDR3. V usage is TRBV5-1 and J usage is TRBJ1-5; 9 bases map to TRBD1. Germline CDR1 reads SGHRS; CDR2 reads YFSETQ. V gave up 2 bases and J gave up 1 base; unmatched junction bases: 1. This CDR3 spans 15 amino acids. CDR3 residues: CASSLQGASNQPQHF. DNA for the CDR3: TGCGCCAGCAGCTTACAGGGGGCCAGCAATCAGCCCCAGCATTTT.

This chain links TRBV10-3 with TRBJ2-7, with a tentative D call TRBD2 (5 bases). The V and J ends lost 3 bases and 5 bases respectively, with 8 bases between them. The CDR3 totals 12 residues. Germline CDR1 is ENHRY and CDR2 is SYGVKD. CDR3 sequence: CAISDGVDEQYF. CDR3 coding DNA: TGTGCCATCAGTGACGGGGTCGACGAGCAGTACTTC.

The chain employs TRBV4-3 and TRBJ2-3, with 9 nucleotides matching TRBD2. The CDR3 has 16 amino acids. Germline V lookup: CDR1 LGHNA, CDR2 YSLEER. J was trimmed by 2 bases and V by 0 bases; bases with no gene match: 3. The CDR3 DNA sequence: TGCGCCAGCAGCCAAGAAGGCGGGGGGGTCACAGATACGCAGTATTTT. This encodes CASSQEGGGVTDTQYF.

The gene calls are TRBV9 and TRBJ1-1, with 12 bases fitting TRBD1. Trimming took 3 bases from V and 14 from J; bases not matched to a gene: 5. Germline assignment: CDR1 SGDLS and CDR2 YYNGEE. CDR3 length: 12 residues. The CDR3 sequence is CASSGGTGGPFF. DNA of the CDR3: TGTGCCAGCAGCGGCGGGACAGGGGGCCCATTCTTT. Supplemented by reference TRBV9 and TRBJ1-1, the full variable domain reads DSGVTQTPKHLITATGQRVTLRCSPRSGDLSVYWYQQSLDQGLQFLIQYYNGEERAKGNILERFSAQQFPDLHSELNLSSLELGDSALYFCASSGGTGGPFFGQGTRLTVV.

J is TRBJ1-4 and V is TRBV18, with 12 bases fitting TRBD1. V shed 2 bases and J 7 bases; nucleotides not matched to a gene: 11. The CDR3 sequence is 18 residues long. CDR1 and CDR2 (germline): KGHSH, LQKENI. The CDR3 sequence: CASSPTGTGGAFSEKLFF. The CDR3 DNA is TGTGCCAGCTCACCAACCGGGACAGGGGGCGCGTTCTCTGAAAAACTGTTTTTT. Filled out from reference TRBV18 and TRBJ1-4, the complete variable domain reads NAGVMQNPRHLVRRRGQEARLRCSPMKGHSHVYWYRQLPEEGLKFMVYLQKENIIDESGMPKERFSAEFPKEGPSILRIQQVVRGDSAAYFCASSPTGTGGAFSEKLFFGSGTQLSVL.

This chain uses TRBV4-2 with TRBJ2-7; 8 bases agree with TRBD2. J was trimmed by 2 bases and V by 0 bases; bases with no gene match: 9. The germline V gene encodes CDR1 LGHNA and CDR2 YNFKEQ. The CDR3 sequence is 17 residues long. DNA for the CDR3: TGTGCCAGCAGCCAAGATGTTAACGGGAGGGCCACCTACGAGCAGTACTTC. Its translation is CASSQDVNGRATYEQYF.

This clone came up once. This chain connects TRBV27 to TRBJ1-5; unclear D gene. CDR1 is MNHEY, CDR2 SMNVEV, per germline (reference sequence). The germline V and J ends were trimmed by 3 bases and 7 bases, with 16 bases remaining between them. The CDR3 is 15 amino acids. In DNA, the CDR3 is TGTGCCAGCAGTTTTTTCAGCACTCTCAGGCAGCCCCAGCATTTT. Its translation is CASSFFSTLRQPQHF.

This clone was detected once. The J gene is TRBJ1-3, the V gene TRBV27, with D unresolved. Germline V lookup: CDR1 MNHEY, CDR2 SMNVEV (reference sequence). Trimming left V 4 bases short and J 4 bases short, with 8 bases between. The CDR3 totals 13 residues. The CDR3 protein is CASSSHQGNTIYF. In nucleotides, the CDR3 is TGTGCCAGCAGTTCCCACCAGGGAAACACCATATATTTT.

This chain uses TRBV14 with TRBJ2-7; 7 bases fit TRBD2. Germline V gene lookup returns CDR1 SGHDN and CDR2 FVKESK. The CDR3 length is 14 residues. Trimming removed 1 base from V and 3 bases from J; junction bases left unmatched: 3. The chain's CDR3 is CASSQAWGGYEQYF. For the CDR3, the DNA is TGTGCCAGCAGCCAAGCGTGGGGGGGCTACGAGCAGTACTTC.

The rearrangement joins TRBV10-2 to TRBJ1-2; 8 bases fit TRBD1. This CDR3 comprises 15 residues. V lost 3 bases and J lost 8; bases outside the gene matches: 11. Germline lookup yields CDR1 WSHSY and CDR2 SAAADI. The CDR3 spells CASSDATLRGRGYTF. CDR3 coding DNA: TGCGCCAGCAGTGATGCAACCCTCAGGGGGCGAGGCTACACCTTC.

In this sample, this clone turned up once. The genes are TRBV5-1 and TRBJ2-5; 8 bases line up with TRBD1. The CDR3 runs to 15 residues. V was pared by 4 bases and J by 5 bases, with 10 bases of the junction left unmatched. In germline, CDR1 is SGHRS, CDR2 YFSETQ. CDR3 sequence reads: CASSGGTGERETQYF. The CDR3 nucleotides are TGCGCCAGCAGCGGGGGGACAGGCGAGAGGGAGACCCAGTACTTC.